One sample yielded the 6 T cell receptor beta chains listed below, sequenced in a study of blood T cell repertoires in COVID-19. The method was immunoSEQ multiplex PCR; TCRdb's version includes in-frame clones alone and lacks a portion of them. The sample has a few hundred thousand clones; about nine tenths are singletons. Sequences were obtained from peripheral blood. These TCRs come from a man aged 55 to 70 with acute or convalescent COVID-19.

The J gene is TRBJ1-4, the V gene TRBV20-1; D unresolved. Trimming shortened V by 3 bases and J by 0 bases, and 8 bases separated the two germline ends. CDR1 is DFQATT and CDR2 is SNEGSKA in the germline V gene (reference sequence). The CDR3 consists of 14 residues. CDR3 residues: CSASFIATNEKLFF. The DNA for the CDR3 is TGCAGTGCTAGTTTCATTGCAACTAATGAAAAACTGTTTTTT.

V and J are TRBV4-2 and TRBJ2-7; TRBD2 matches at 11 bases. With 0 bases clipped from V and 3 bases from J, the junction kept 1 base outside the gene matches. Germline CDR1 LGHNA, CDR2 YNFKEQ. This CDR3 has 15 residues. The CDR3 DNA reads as TGTGCCAGCAGCCAAGACACTAGCGGGAGCTACGAGCAGTACTTC. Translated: CASSQDTSGSYEQYF.

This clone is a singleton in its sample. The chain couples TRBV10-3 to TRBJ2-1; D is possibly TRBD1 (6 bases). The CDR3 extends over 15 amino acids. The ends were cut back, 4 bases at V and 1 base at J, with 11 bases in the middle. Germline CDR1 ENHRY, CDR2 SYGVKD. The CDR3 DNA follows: TGTGCCATCAGTGCCGCAGGGGAATCCTACAATGAGCAGTTCTTC. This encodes CAISAAGESYNEQFF.

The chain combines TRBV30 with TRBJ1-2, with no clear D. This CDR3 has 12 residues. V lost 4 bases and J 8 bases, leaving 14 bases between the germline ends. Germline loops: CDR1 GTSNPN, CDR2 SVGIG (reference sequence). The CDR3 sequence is CAWNRRLMGYTF. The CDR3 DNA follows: TGTGCCTGGAATCGGCGGCTTATGGGCTACACCTTC.

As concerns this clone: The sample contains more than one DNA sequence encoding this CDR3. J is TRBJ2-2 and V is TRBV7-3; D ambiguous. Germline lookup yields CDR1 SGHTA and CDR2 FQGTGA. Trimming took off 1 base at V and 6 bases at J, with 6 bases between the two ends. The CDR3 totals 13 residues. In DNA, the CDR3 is TGTGCCAGCAGCTTAAATAGAGCCGGGGAGCTGTTTTTT. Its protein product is CASSLNRAGELFF.

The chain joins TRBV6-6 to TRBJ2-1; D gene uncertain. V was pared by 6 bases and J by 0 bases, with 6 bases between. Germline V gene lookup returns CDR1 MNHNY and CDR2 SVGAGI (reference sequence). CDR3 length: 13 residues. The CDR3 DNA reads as TGTGCCAGCAGCCCAGGCTCCTACAATGAGCAGTTCTTC. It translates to CASSPGSYNEQFF.